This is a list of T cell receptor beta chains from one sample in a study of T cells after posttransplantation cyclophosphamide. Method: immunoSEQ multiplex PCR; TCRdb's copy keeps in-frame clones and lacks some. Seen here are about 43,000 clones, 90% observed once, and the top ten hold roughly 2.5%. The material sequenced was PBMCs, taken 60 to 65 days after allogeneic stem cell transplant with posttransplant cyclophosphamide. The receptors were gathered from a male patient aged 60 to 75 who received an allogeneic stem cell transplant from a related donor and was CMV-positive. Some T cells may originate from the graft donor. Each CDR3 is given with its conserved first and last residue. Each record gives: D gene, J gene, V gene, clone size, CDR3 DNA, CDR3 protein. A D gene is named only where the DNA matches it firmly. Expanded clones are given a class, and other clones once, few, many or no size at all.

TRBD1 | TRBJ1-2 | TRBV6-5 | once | TGTGCCAGCAGTCAGGGGGCTAACTATGGCTACACCTTC | CASSQGANYGYTF
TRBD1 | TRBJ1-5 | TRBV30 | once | TGTGCCTGGAGTGCGGGACAGGGCTATCAGCCCCAGCATTTT | CAWSAGQGYQPQHF
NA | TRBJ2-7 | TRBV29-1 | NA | TGCAGCGTTGAAACTGGGGGCGGCTCCTACGAGCAGTACTTC | CSVETGGGSYEQYF
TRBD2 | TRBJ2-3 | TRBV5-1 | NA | TGCGCCAGCAGCCTGGATAGCGGGGGTGATACGCAGTATTTT | CASSLDSGGDTQYF
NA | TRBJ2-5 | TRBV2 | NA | TGTGCCAGCAGTGCCCCCGGTGAAGAGACCCAGTACTTC | CASSAPGEETQYF
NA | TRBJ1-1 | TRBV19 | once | TGTGCCAGTAGTATAAGGGGTCGGGTGCTGAACACTGAAGCTTTCTTT | CASSIRGRVLNTEAFF
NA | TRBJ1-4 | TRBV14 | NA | TGTGCCAGCAGCCGTGCAGGGAACGAAAAACTGTTTTTT | CASSRAGNEKLFF
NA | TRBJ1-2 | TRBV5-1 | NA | TGCGCCAGCAGCTTGGTTTCCCCCGGAGCTAACTATGGCTACACCTTC | CASSLVSPGANYGYTF
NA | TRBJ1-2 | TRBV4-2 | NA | TGTGCCAGCAGCCAAGGTAGCAGTGGCTACACCTTC | CASSQGSSGYTF
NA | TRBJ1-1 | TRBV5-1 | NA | TGCGCCAGCAGCCGCACCGGGGGGGGAAATGCTGAAGCTTTCTTT | CASSRTGGGNAEAFF
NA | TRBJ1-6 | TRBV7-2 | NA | TGTGCCAGCAGCTTATCACTTTCACCCCTCCACTTT | CASSLSLSPLHF
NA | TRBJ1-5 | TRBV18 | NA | TGTGCCAGCTCACCACTGGAGGGGTATAGCAATCAGCCCCAGCATTTT | CASSPLEGYSNQPQHF
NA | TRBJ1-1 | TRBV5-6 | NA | TGTGCCAGCAGCCCCGGGGTCGAGGCTGAAGCTTTCTTT | CASSPGVEAEAFF